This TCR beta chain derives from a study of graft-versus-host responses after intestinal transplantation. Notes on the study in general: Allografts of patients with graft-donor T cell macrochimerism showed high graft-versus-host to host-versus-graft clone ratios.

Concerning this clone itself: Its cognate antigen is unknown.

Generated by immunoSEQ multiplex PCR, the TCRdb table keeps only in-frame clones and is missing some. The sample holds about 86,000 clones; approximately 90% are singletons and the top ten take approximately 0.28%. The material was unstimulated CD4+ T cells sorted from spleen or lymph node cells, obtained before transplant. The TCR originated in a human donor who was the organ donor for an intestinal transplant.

The CDR3 bases are TGTGCCAGCAGGACGGGGGATAGCAATCAGCCCCAGCATTTT. Protein sequence: CASRTGDSNQPQHF. The V call is TRBV6-6, the J call TRBJ1-5; D may be TRBD1 (5 bases). This CDR3 region has 14 residues. V dropped 6 bases and J dropped 0 bases, with 9 bases sitting between them. Germline V CDR1 and CDR2: MNHNY, SVGAGI (reference sequence).